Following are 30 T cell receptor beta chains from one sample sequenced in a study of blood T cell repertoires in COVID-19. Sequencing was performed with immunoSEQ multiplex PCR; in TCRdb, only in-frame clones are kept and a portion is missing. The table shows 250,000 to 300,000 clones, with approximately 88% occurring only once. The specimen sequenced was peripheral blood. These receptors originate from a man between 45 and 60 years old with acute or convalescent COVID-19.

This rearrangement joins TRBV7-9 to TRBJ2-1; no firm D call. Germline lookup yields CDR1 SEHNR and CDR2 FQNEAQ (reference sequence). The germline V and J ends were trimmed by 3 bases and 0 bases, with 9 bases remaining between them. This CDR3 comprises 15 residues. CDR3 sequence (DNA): TGTGCCAGCAGCTTTACCGGTAGCTCCTACAATGAGCAGTTCTTC. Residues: CASSFTGSSYNEQFF.

The CDR3 reads CASSSGNNRVQREKLFF. The CDR3 nucleotides are TGCGCCAGCAGCTCGGGGAACAACAGGGTGCAGAGGGAAAAACTGTTTTTT. V gene TRBV5-1 combines with J gene TRBJ1-4; perhaps TRBD1 as D (6 bases). V was shortened by 3 bases and J by 8 bases, with 23 bases between the two germline ends. The germline CDR1 and CDR2 sequences are SGHRS and YFSETQ. This CDR3 region has 17 residues.

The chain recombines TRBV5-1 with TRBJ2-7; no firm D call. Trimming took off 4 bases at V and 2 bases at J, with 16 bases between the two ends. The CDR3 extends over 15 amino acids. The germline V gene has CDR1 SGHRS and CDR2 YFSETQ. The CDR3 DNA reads TGCGCCAGCAGCCCAACGGTCCCGCAAACCTACGAGCAGTACTTC. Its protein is CASSPTVPQTYEQYF.

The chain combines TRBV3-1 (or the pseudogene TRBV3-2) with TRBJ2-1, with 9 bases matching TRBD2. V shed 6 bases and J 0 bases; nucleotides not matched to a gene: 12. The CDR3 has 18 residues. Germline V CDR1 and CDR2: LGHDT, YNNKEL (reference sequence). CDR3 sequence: CASRRLAGGAYSYNEQFF. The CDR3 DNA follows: TGTGCCAGCAGACGCCTGGCGGGGGGGGCCTACTCCTACAATGAGCAGTTCTTC.

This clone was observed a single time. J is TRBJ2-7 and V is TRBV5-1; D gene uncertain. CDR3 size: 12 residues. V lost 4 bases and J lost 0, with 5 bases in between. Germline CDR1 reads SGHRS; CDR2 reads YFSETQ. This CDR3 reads CASSLSSYEQYF. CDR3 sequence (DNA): TGCGCCAGCAGCCTATCCTCCTACGAGCAGTACTTC.

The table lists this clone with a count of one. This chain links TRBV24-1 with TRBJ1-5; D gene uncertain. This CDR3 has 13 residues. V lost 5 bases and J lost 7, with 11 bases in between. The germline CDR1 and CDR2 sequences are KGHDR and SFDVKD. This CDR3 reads CATSGRAGQPQHF. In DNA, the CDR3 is TGTGCCACCAGTGGGCGGGCAGGACAGCCCCAGCATTTT.

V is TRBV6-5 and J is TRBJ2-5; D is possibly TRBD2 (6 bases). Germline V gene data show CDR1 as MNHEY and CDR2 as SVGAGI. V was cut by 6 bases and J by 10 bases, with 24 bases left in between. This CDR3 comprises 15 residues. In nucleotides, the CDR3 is TGTGCCAGCAGCTCCCCGTCGGGAGCTCTCTCTGACCAGTACTTC. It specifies CASSSPSGALSDQYF.

In DNA form, the CDR3 reads TGTGCCAGCAGCCCCGGGGGAGACTACGAGCAGTACTTC. Residues: CASSPGGDYEQYF. The chain carries TRBV7-9 and TRBJ2-7; D possibly corresponds to TRBD2 (6 bases). Germline CDR1 SEHNR, CDR2 FQNEAQ (reference sequence). Trimming stripped 5 bases from V and 3 bases from J, with 11 bases between. The length of the CDR3 is 13 residues.

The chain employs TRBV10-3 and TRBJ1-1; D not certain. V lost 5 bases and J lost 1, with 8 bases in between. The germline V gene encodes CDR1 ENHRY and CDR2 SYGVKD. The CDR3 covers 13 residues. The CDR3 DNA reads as TGTGCCATCAGTCCCCGTTGGAACACTGAAGCTTTCTTT. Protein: CAISPRWNTEAFF.

For the CDR3, the DNA is TGTGCCAGCAGTGGACAGGGGGGTCCGGGGCAGCCCCAGCATTTT. It yields the protein CASSGQGGPGQPQHF. The chain has TRBV2 and TRBJ1-5; 9 positions match TRBD1. V was clipped by 4 bases and J by 7 bases; unmatched bases: 8. This CDR3 has 15 residues. Germline V gene sequence: CDR1 SNHLY, CDR2 FYNNEI.

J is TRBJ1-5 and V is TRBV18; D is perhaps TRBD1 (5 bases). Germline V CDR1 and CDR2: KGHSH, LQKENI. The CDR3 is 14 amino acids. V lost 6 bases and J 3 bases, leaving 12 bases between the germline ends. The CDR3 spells CASSRGRNNQPQHF. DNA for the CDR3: TGTGCCAGCTCGCGGGGCAGAAACAATCAGCCCCAGCATTTT.

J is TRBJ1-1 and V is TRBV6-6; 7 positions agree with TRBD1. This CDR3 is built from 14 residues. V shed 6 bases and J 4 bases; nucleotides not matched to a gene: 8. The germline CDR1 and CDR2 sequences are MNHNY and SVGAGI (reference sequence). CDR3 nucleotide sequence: TGTGCCAGCAGATTCCCGACAGGGTTCACTGAAGCTTTCTTT. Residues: CASRFPTGFTEAFF.

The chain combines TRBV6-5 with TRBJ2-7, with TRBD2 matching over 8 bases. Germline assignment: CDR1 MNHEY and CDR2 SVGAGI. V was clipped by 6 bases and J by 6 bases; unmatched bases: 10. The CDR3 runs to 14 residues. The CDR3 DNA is TGTGCCAGCAGGATGCCGGGACTAGTCGCCGAGCAGTACTTC. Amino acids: CASRMPGLVAEQYF.

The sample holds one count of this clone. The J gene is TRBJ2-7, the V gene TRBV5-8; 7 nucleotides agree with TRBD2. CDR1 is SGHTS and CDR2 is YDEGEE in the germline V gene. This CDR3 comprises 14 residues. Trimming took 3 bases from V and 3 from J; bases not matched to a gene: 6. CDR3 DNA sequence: TGTGCCAGCAGCTCGGACGGGAGGTTCTACGAGCAGTACTTC. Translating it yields CASSSDGRFYEQYF.

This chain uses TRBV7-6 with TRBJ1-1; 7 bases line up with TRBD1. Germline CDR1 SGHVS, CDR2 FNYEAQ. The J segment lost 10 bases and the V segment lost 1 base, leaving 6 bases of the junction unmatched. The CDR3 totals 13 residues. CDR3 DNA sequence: TGTGCCAGCAGCTTAGAACAGGGGAGTAGAGCTTTCTTT. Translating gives CASSLEQGSRAFF.

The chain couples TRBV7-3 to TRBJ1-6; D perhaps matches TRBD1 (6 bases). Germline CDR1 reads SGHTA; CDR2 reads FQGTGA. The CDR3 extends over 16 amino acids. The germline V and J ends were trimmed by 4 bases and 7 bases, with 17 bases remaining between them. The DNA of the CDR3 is TGTGCCAGCAGCTCTGGGTCGGCCAGGGGAAATTCACCCCTCCACTTT. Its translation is CASSSGSARGNSPLHF.

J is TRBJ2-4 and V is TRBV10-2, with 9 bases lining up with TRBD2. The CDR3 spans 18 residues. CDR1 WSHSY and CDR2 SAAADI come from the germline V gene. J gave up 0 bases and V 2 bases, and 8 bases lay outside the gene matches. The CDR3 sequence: CASSERLAGPLAKNIQYF. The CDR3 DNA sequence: TGCGCCAGCAGTGAGAGGCTAGCGGGGCCCTTAGCCAAAAACATTCAGTACTTC.

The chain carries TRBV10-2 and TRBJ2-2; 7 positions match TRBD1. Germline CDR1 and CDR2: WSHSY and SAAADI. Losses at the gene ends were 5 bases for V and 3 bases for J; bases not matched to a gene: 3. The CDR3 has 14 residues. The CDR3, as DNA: TGCGCCAGCAGTACAGGGGCGGACACCGGGGAGCTGTTTTTT. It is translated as CASSTGADTGELFF.

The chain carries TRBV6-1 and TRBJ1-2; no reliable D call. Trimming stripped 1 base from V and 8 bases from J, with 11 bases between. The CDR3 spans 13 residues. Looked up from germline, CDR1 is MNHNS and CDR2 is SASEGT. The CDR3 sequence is CASSEVSAMGYTF. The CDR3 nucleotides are TGTGCCAGCAGTGAAGTCAGCGCTATGGGCTACACCTTC.

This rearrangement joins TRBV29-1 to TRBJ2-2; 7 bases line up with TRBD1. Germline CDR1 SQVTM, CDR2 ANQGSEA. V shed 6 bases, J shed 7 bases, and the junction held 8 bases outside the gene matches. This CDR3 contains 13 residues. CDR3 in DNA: TGCAGCGTGACCGGACAGGCAGGCGGGGAGCTGTTTTTT. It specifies CSVTGQAGGELFF.

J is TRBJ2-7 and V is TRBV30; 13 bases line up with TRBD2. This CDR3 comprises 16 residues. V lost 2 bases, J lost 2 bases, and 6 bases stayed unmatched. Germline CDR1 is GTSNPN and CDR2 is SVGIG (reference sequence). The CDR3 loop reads CAWSMTSGGSPYEQYF. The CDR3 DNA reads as TGTGCCTGGAGTATGACTAGCGGGGGGTCACCCTACGAGCAGTACTTC. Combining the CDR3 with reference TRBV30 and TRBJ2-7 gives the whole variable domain SQTIHQWPATLVQPVGSPLSLECTVEGTSNPNLYWYRQAAGRGLQLLFYSVGIGQISSEVPQNLSASRPQDRQFILSSKKLLLSDSGFYLCAWSMTSGGSPYEQYFGPGTRLTVT.

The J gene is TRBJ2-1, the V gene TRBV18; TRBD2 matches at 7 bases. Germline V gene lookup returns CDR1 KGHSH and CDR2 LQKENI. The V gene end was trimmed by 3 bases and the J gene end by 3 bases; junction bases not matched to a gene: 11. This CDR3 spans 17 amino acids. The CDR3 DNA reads TGTGCCAGCTCACCCCTCTTGGCGGGGGAGGTCTACAATGAGCAGTTCTTC. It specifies CASSPLLAGEVYNEQFF.

For the CDR3, the DNA is TGTGCCAGCTCACCAATTCAGGGGGCTGGGGCCAACGTCCTGACTTTC. The encoded protein is CASSPIQGAGANVLTF. The chain carries TRBV18 and TRBJ2-6; 7 nucleotides align to TRBD1. Germline V gene data show CDR1 as KGHSH and CDR2 as LQKENI. The junction had 3 bases not matched to a gene; V was cut back by 2 bases and J by 2 bases. This CDR3 comprises 16 residues.

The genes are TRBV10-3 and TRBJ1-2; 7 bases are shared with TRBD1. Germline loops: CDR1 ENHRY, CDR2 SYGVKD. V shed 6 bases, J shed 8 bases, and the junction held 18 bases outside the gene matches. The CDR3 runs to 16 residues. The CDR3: CAISSMVRQGLLGYTF. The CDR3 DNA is TGTGCCATCAGCTCGATGGTTCGACAGGGCCTCTTGGGCTACACCTTC.

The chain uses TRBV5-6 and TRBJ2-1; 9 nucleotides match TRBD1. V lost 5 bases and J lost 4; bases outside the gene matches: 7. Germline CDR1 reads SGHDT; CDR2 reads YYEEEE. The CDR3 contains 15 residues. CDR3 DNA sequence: TGTGCCAGCAGGCCAGGACAGGGGTCGTACAATGAGCAGTTCTTC. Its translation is CASRPGQGSYNEQFF. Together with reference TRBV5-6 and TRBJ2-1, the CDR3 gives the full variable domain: DAGVTQSPTHLIKTRGQQVTLRCSPKSGHDTVSWYQQALGQGPQFIFQYYEEEERQRGNFPDRFSGHQFPNYSSELNVNALLLGDSALYLCASRPGQGSYNEQFFGPGTRLTVL.

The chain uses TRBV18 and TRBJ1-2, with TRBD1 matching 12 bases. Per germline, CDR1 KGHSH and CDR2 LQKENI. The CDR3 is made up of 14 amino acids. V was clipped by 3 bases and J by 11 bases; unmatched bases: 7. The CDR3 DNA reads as TGTGCCAGCTCACCCGGGACAGGGGGCACAGCGTACACCTTC. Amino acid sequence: CASSPGTGGTAYTF.

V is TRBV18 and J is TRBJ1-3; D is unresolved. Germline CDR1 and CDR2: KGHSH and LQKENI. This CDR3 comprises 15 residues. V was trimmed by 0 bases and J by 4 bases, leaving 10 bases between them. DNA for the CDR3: TGTGCCAGCTCACCACCGGGAGGGTCGGGAAACACCATATATTTT. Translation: CASSPPGGSGNTIYF.

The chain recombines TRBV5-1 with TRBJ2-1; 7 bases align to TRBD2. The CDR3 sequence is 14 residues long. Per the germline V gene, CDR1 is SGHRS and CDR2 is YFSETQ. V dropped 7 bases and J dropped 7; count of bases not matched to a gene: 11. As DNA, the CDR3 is TGCGCCAGCCGGTTAGGGACTACTATGAATGAGCAGTTCTTC. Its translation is CASRLGTTMNEQFF.

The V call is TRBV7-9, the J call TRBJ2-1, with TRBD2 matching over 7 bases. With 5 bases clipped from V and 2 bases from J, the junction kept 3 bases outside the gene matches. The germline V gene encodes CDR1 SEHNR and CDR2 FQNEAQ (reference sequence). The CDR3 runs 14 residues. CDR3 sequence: CASSRGLAYNEQFF. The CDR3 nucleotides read TGTGCCAGCAGCCGTGGACTAGCCTACAATGAGCAGTTCTTC.

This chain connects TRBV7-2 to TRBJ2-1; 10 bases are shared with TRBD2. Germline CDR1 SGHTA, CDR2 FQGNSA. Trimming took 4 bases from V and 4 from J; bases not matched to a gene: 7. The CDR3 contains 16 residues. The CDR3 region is CASSSWTSGPYNEQFF. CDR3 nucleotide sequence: TGTGCCAGCAGCTCCTGGACTAGCGGACCTTACAATGAGCAGTTCTTC.